What follows are 7 T cell receptor beta chains derived from one specimen sequenced in a study of T cells in Graves' hyperthyroidism and ophthalmopathy. TCR beta CDR3 regions were amplified from RNA. During a first-round RT-PCR of the TCR CDR3, the HTBI primer set was used. TCRdb reanalysed the multiplex PCR reads using MiXCR and keeps one entry per CDR3 protein. The sample holds 550,000 to 650,000 distinct CDR3 sequences, about 14% seen once. Source material: blood. These receptors were collected from a woman in her twenties or thirties with Graves' hyperthyroidism that later progressed to Graves' ophthalmopathy.

This clonotype was recorded many times. DNA for the CDR3: TGTGCCAGCAGGATTCGGAGAGAAGGGGGTGGCTACACCTTC. This codes for CASRIRREGGGYTF. The chain employs TRBV28 and TRBJ1-2; D may be TRBD1 (6 bases). From germline, CDR1 is MDHEN and CDR2 SYDVKM. The CDR3 sequence is 14 residues long. Trimming took 6 bases from V and 7 from J, leaving 18 bases between them.

This clonotype was seen only a few times. This chain uses TRBV6-1 with TRBJ1-2; D unresolved. Germline values: CDR1 MNHNS, CDR2 SASEGT. The length of the CDR3 is 15 residues. V lost 5 bases to trimming and J lost 3 bases, with 16 bases between them. The CDR3 nucleotides read TGTGCCAGCAGTAATGCCCAGATGTTGGACTATGGCTACACCTTC. This gives the protein CASSNAQMLDYGYTF.

The V call is TRBV27, the J call TRBJ2-7, with unresolved D. The CDR3 runs 14 residues. The ends were cut back, 6 bases at V and 0 bases at J, with 12 bases in the middle. Germline V gene sequence: CDR1 MNHEY, CDR2 SMNVEV (reference sequence). The DNA for the CDR3 is TGTGCCAGCAGCCTCGTGGGGATCTCCTACGAGCAGTACTTC. Translated, it gives CASSLVGISYEQYF.

This clonotype was picked up a small number of times. The rearrangement joins TRBV20-1 to TRBJ1-1, with D perhaps TRBD1 (6 bases). The CDR3 spans 12 residues. V was trimmed by 4 bases and J by 7 bases, leaving 13 bases between them. Germline V gene sequence: CDR1 DFQATT, CDR2 SNEGSKA (reference sequence). The CDR3 reads CSAITGFNEAFF. The CDR3 region has the DNA TGCAGTGCTATTACAGGGTTCAATGAAGCTTTCTTT.

The chain is built from TRBV19 and TRBJ1-2, with D tentatively TRBD1 (6 bases). Trimming stripped 7 bases from V and 2 bases from J, with 8 bases between. The CDR3 spans 12 residues. Germline assignment: CDR1 LNHDA and CDR2 SQIVND (reference sequence). The DNA of the CDR3 is TGTGCCAGTACCCAGGGGAACTATGGCTACACCTTC. Translating it yields CASTQGNYGYTF.

In its sample, this clonotype was seen once. This sequence may be a read error, since a much larger clone differs from it by one base. The rearrangement joins TRBV28 to TRBJ2-1; D remains ambiguous. Germline V gives CDR1 MDHEN, CDR2 SYDVKM. This CDR3 region has 14 residues. This CDR3 reads CDSNSVAAYNEQFF. CDR3 coding DNA: TGTGACAGCAACTCCGTAGCAGCGTACAATGAGCAGTTCTTC.

At least ten counts were recorded for this clonotype. CDR3 in DNA: TGTGCCAGCAGTCGACAGGGGAATCAGCCCCAGCATTTT. It translates to CASSRQGNQPQHF. The rearrangement links TRBV12-3 or TRBV12-4 to TRBJ1-5; 8 nucleotides agree with TRBD1. The length of the CDR3 is 13 residues. With V trimmed by 5 bases and J by 4 bases, 1 base remained unmatched.